This T cell receptor beta chain is from a study of blood T cell repertoires in COVID-19. Looking at the study overall: Acute and convalescent COVID-19 specimens originated in the United States, Italy and Spain.

Unmatched junction bases numbered 17, after V lost 4 bases and J lost 5 bases. This CDR3 is built from 18 residues. Methods used by the authors: Reference gene primer amplification in the assay estimated nucleated cell counts. TCRdb's table, derived via immunoSEQ multiplex PCR, lists solely in-frame clones and lacks some. The V and J calls and clone size are taken from that table; D and trimming were inferred from the DNA. The table includes 30,000 to 40,000 clones, about 80% detected once. This chain links TRBV5-3 with TRBJ2-7; 11 positions agree with TRBD2. TRBV5-3 is identified as an open reading frame with a role that is uncertain. This receptor was identified in an elderly man with acute or convalescent COVID-19. Specimen: peripheral blood. The CDR3 nucleotides are TGTGCCAGAAGCCCGCCGACAGGGGCCACTAGCGGGAGTAACGAGCAGTACTTC. As protein: CARSPPTGATSGSNEQYF.